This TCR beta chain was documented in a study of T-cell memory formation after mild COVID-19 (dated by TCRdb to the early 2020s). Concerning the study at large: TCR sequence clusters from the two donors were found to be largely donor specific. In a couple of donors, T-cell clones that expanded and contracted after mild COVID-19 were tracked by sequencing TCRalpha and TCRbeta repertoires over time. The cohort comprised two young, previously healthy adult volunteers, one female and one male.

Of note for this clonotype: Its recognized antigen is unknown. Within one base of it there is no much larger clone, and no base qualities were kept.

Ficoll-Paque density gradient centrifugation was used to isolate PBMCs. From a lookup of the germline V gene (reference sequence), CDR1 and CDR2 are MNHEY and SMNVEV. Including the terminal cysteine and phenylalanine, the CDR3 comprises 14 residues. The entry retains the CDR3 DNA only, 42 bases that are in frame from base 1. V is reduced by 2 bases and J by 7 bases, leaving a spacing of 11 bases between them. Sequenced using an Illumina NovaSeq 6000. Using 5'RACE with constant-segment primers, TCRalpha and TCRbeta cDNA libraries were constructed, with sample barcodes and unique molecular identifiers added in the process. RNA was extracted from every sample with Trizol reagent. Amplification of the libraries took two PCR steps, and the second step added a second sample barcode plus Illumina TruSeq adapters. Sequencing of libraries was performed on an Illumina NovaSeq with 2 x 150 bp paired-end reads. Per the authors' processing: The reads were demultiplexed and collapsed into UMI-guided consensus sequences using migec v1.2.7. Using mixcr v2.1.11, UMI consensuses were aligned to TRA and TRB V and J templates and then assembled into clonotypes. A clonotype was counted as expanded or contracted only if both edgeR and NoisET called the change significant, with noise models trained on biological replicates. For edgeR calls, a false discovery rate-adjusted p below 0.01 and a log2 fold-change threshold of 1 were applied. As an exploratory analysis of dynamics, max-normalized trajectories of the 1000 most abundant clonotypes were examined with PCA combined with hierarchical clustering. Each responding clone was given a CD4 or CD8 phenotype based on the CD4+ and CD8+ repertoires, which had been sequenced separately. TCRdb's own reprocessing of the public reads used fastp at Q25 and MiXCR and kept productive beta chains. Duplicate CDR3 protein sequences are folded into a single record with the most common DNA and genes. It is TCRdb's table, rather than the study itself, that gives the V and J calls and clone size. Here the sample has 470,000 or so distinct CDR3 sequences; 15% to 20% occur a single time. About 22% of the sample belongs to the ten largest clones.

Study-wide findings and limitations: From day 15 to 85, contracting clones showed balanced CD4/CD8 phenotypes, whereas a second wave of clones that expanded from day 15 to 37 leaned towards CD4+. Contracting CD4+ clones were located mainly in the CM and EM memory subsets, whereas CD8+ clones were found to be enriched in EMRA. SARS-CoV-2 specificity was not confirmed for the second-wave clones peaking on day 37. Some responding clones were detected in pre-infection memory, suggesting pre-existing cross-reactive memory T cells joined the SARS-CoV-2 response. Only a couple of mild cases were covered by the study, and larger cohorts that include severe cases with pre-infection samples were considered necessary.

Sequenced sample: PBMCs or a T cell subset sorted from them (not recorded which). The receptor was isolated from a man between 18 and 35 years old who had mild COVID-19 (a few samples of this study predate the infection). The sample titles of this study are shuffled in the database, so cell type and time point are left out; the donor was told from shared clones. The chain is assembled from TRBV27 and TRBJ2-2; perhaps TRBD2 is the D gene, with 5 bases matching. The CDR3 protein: CASSLNSAGGELFF. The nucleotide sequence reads TGTGCCAGCAGTTTAAATAGCGCAGGCGGGGAGCTGTTTTTT.